The 23 T cell receptor beta chains in this list originate from one sample, sequenced in a study of identical twins. TCRdb passed the 5' RACE reads through MiXCR, listing each CDR3 protein once. Among 470,000 or so distinct CDR3 sequences listed, less than 25% were seen once. The same specimen was also included in a second study, on T cells expressing NK-cell markers.

Sequenced input: CD4+ T cells sorted from blood. Source of these receptors: a woman between 18 and 30 years old in good health.

The chain couples TRBV6-2 or TRBV6-3 to TRBJ1-5; TRBD1 matches at 7 bases. V gave up 7 bases and J gave up 2 bases; unmatched junction bases: 8. The germline V gene has CDR1 MNHEY and CDR2 SVGEGT. This CDR3 region has 15 residues. CDR3 loop: CASNDRAWGNQPQHF. The CDR3 nucleotides are TGTGCCAGCAACGACAGGGCCTGGGGCAATCAGCCCCAGCATTTT.

V gene TRBV28 combines with J gene TRBJ1-2, with no clear D. The V gene's germline CDR1 is MDHEN and CDR2 SYDVKM. The CDR3 sequence is 12 residues long. V was pared by 5 bases and J by 8 bases, with 12 bases between. CDR3 sequence: CASSPILSGYTF. Written as DNA, the CDR3 is TGTGCCAGCAGTCCAATTCTTTCGGGCTACACCTTC.

The chain employs TRBV19 and TRBJ1-1; 9 bases fit TRBD1. This CDR3 is built from 15 residues. V shed 5 bases and J 2 bases; nucleotides not matched to a gene: 6. CDR1 LNHDA and CDR2 SQIVND come from the germline V gene (reference sequence). CDR3 residues: CASSALGQGNTEAFF. The CDR3 DNA follows: TGTGCCAGTAGTGCCCTGGGACAGGGAAACACTGAAGCTTTCTTT.

This clonotype has just a few counts. This sequence joins TRBV10-3 and TRBJ1-1; 7 positions agree with TRBD1. In germline, CDR1 is ENHRY, CDR2 SYGVKD. Trimming removed 8 bases from V and 4 bases from J; junction bases left unmatched: 7. CDR3 length equals 13 residues. CDR3 in amino acids: CAISTGSITEAFF. For the CDR3, the DNA is TGTGCCATCTCGACAGGGTCTATCACTGAAGCTTTCTTT.

The table lists this clonotype with a few counts. The CDR3 loop reads CASSFHGTEAFF. The DNA for the CDR3 is TGTGCCAGCAGTTTTCACGGCACTGAAGCTTTCTTT. The chain links TRBV12-3 or TRBV12-4 to TRBJ1-1; D unclear. There are 12 residues in the CDR3. V was pared by 3 bases and J by 4 bases, with 6 bases between.

The table lists this clonotype with a few counts. V gene TRBV6-5 combines with J gene TRBJ2-7; D ambiguous. The germline gives CDR1 MNHEY, CDR2 SVGAGI. Deletions cut 0 bases from V and 2 bases from J, with 14 bases between. This CDR3 is built from 16 residues. The DNA of the CDR3 is TGTGCCAGCAGTTACTCGGGCGTCTCCGGCACCTACGAGCAGTACTTC. Protein sequence: CASSYSGVSGTYEQYF.

This clonotype was counted only a few times. The J gene is TRBJ2-7, the V gene TRBV20-1, with D hard to call. The germline V gene encodes CDR1 DFQATT and CDR2 SNEGSKA (reference sequence). Deletions cut 2 bases from V and 0 bases from J, with 8 bases between. There are 13 residues in the CDR3. The DNA of the CDR3 is TGCAGTGCTAGATTGCTCAGCTCCTACGAGCAGTACTTC. It specifies CSARLLSSYEQYF.

Remarks on this clonotype: The junction departs from germline at one end; a sequencing error may be responsible. V and J are TRBV15 and TRBJ2-7, with unresolved D. Germline V gene lookup returns CDR1 LNHNV and CDR2 YYDKDF (reference sequence). This CDR3 is built from 14 residues. The CDR3 sequence is CATSRDRVSHEQYF. In nucleotides, the CDR3 is TGTGCCACCAGCAGAGACCGGGTCTCCCACGAGCAGTACTTC.

This clonotype was seen more than once but under ten times. The chain couples TRBV7-6 to TRBJ1-1; 9 bases align to TRBD1. With 5 bases clipped from V and 1 base from J, the junction kept 8 bases outside the gene matches. CDR1 is SGHVS and CDR2 is FNYEAQ in the germline V gene. This CDR3 contains 16 residues. Here the CDR3 DNA reads TGTGCCAGCAGCGCATACCGGGACAGGGCGAACACTGAAGCTTTCTTT. It is translated as CASSAYRDRANTEAFF. The entire variable domain, with the rest obtained from reference TRBV7-6 and TRBJ1-1, is as follows: GAGVSQSPRYKVTKRGQDVALRCDPISGHVSLYWYRQALGQGPEFLTYFNYEAQQDKSGLPNDRFSAERPEGSISTLTIQRTEQRDSAMYRCASSAYRDRANTEAFFGQGTRLTVV.

This clonotype was counted only a few times. This chain joins TRBV20-1 and TRBJ2-7, with D uncertain. This CDR3 has 12 residues. Trimming left V 2 bases short and J 4 bases short, with 9 bases between. Germline-derived CDR1 and CDR2 are DFQATT and SNEGSKA (reference sequence). The CDR3 sequence is CSARKEYYEQYF. In DNA, the CDR3 is TGCAGTGCTAGAAAGGAATATTACGAGCAGTACTTC.

This clonotype turned up a few times. This chain connects TRBV10-3 to TRBJ1-5; D not resolved. The CDR3 length is 12 residues. Trimming took off 3 bases at V and 5 bases at J, with 5 bases between the two ends. In germline, CDR1 is ENHRY, CDR2 SYGVKD. CDR3 residues: CAISEPDQPQHF. In DNA, the CDR3 is TGTGCCATCAGTGAACCCGATCAGCCCCAGCATTTT.

CDR3 in DNA: TGTGCCAGCAGCTCCCGACTAAGGACACAGAACACCGGGGAGCTGTTTTTT. It specifies CASSSRLRTQNTGELFF. The chain couples TRBV11-2 to TRBJ2-2; the D gene could be TRBD1 or TRBD2 (5 bases each). Trimming stripped 4 bases from V and 1 base from J, with 16 bases between. Per the germline V gene, CDR1 is SGHAT and CDR2 is FQNNGV. CDR3 length equals 17 residues.

This clonotype has only a few counts. This chain joins TRBV5-1 and TRBJ2-2, with 7 bases that match TRBD1. Germline lookup yields CDR1 SGHRS and CDR2 YFSETQ. The CDR3 spans 14 residues. Germline trimming cut 0 bases from V and 6 bases from J; bases unmatched to any gene: 2. For the CDR3, the DNA is TGCGCCAGCAGCTTGGAAGGGACAGCCGGGGAGCTGTTTTTT. Translated: CASSLEGTAGELFF. The full variable domain, its missing parts supplied by reference TRBV5-1 and TRBJ2-2, is KAGVTQTPRYLIKTRGQQVTLSCSPISGHRSVSWYQQTPGQGLQFLFEYFSETQRNKGNFPGRFSGRQFSNSRSEMNVSTLELGDSALYLCASSLEGTAGELFFGEGSRLTVL.

This clonotype was detected a few times. The chain carries TRBV5-1 and TRBJ1-1, with D unresolved. The CDR3 sequence is 16 residues long. The germline V and J ends were trimmed by 0 bases and 4 bases, with 16 bases remaining between them. The germline V gene has CDR1 SGHRS and CDR2 YFSETQ. The CDR3 sequence: CASSLALAGKGTEAFF. The DNA of the CDR3 is TGCGCCAGCAGCTTGGCCCTTGCGGGAAAAGGCACTGAAGCTTTCTTT.

The sample holds a few counts of this clonotype. This chain connects TRBV19 to TRBJ2-2, with D possibly TRBD1 on 5 matching bases. The germline V and J ends were trimmed by 11 bases and 1 base, with 14 bases remaining between them. This CDR3 contains 14 residues. Germline lookup yields CDR1 LNHDA and CDR2 SQIVND (reference sequence). CDR3 loop: CAVMRQGNTGELFF. The CDR3, as DNA: TGTGCCGTGATGCGGCAGGGGAACACCGGGGAGCTGTTTTTT.

This clonotype was recorded a few times. This chain uses TRBV5-6 with TRBJ2-3; 10 nucleotides agree with TRBD1. The CDR3 sequence is 14 residues long. Trimming cost V 5 bases and J 5 bases; bases outside gene matches: 5. Germline V gives CDR1 SGHDT, CDR2 YYEEEE. The CDR3 sequence: CASRWTGGIDTQYF. The CDR3 bases are TGTGCCAGCAGATGGACAGGGGGAATAGATACGCAGTATTTT.

This clonotype has a handful of counts. The chain combines TRBV29-1 with TRBJ1-1; TRBD1 agrees at 8 bases. This CDR3 comprises 13 residues. The germline gives CDR1 SQVTM, CDR2 ANQGSEA. The V and J ends lost 0 bases and 5 bases, in that order; junction bases with no gene match: 2. The CDR3 loop reads CSVEDQGATEAFF. In DNA form, the CDR3 reads TGCAGCGTTGAAGATCAGGGGGCAACTGAAGCTTTCTTT.

The chain couples TRBV5-1 to TRBJ2-7; TRBD1 or TRBD2 may be the D gene (5 bases each). The CDR3 contains 16 residues. Germline V gene sequence: CDR1 SGHRS, CDR2 YFSETQ. V lost 0 bases and J 4 bases, leaving 17 bases between the germline ends. The CDR3 DNA reads TGCGCCAGCAGCTTGGTGGTCTTAGGGACGGTATACGAGCAGTACTTC. The encoded protein is CASSLVVLGTVYEQYF. Filled out from reference TRBV5-1 and TRBJ2-7, the complete variable domain reads KAGVTQTPRYLIKTRGQQVTLSCSPISGHRSVSWYQQTPGQGLQFLFEYFSETQRNKGNFPGRFSGRQFSNSRSEMNVSTLELGDSALYLCASSLVVLGTVYEQYFGPGTRLTVT.

The table lists this clonotype with a few counts. The DNA of the CDR3 is TGTGCCAGCAGCTTACAGGGACCACTCAACACAGATACGCAGTATTTT. Protein product: CASSLQGPLNTDTQYF. The chain combines TRBV7-2 with TRBJ2-3; the D call may be TRBD1 or TRBD2 (5 bases each). The germline CDR1 and CDR2 sequences are SGHTA and FQGNSA. The CDR3 totals 16 residues. V lost 2 bases, J lost 2 bases, and 14 bases lay in between.

This chain connects TRBV29-1 to TRBJ1-3, with D perhaps matching TRBD1 (5 bases). Deletions cut 7 bases from V and 1 base from J, with 14 bases between. Germline V gene lookup returns CDR1 SQVTM and CDR2 ANQGSEA. The CDR3 runs 14 residues. The CDR3 DNA is TGCAGCGCTGGGACCCAGGCGTCTGGAAACACCATATATTTT. Translation gives CSAGTQASGNTIYF.

This clonotype has more than one count but fewer than ten. The chain joins TRBV9 to TRBJ2-1; D may correspond to TRBD1 or TRBD2 (5 bases each). Germline V lookup: CDR1 SGDLS, CDR2 YYNGEE. Between the trimmed V and J ends, which lost 0 bases and 9 bases, there was a span of 7 bases. The CDR3 runs 12 residues. In DNA form, the CDR3 reads TGTGCCAGCAGCGTAGCGGGGACTGAGCAGTTCTTC. Amino acids: CASSVAGTEQFF.

V usage is TRBV14 and J usage is TRBJ2-5; the match to TRBD2 covers 8 bases. The germline V gene encodes CDR1 SGHDN and CDR2 FVKESK. The CDR3 covers 17 residues. V shed 1 base and J 4 bases; nucleotides not matched to a gene: 11. The CDR3 spells CASSQGLVFAGGETQYF. The CDR3 DNA is TGTGCCAGCAGCCAAGGCCTTGTCTTTGCGGGAGGAGAGACCCAGTACTTC. Full variable domain (missing parts from reference TRBV14 and TRBJ2-5): EAGVTQFPSHSVIEKGQTVTLRCDPISGHDNLYWYRRVMGKEIKFLLHFVKESKQDESGMPNNRFLAERTGGTYSTLKVQPAELEDSGVYFCASSQGLVFAGGETQYFGPGTRLLVL.

This clonotype came up many times. This rearrangement joins TRBV4-2 to TRBJ1-2, with 9 bases that match TRBD1. CDR1 is LGHNA and CDR2 is YNFKEQ in the germline V gene. V dropped 3 bases and J dropped 2; count of bases not matched to a gene: 10. The CDR3 loop spans 17 amino acids. The CDR3, as DNA: TGTGCCAGCAGCCAGGACCTGGGGACAGGGAAAAACTATGGCTACACCTTC. It specifies CASSQDLGTGKNYGYTF.